This T cell receptor (beta chain) was retrieved from a study of blood T cell repertoires in COVID-19. In the authors' methods: By means of reference gene primer amplification, nucleated cell counts were estimated. Only in-frame clones appear in the TCRdb table, and some are missing; sequencing was by immunoSEQ multiplex PCR. The DNA was the basis for D and trimming; V, J and clone size are from that table. The table records about 160,000 clones, about nine tenths of them present only once. CDR1 is SGHTA, CDR2 FQGNSA, per germline. V gave up 6 bases and J gave up 4 bases, with 16 bases separating them. The CDR3 loop spans 15 amino acids.

The sample taken for sequencing was peripheral blood. This sequence originates from an older woman with active or convalescent COVID-19. The chain employs TRBV7-2 and TRBJ1-5; D possibly corresponds to TRBD1 (5 bases). This chain's CDR3 is CASRTRDGGNQPQHF. CDR3 bases: TGTGCCAGCAGAACCCGGGACGGGGGAAATCAGCCCCAGCATTTT.